Below are 23 T cell receptor beta chains sequenced from a single sample in a study of T cell responses to AZD1222 COVID-19 vaccine. This table comes from immunoSEQ multiplex PCR, and its TCRdb copy is limited to in-frame clones, with some not included. This sample yields under 150,000 clones, of which around 90% are seen a single time; roughly 1.1% belongs to the top ten. Sequenced material: peripheral blood, taken 28 days after the second AZD1222 dose. Every receptor here comes from an adult who received the AZD1222 COVID-19 vaccine.

The V gene is TRBV11-2, the J gene TRBJ1-5, with 7 bases identical to TRBD1. J was trimmed by 4 bases and V by 4 bases; bases with no gene match: 7. The germline V gene has CDR1 SGHAT and CDR2 FQNNGV. The CDR3 spans 15 residues. CDR3 protein: CASSSSGTVNQPQHF. CDR3 DNA: TGTGCCAGCAGCTCGTCCGGGACAGTGAATCAGCCCCAGCATTTT. The entire variable domain, with the rest obtained from reference TRBV11-2 and TRBJ1-5, is as follows: EAGVAQSPRYKIIEKRQSVAFWCNPISGHATLYWYQQILGQGPKLLIQFQNNGVVDDSQLPKDRFSAERLKGVDSTLKIQPAKLEDSAVYLCASSSSGTVNQPQHFGDGTRLSIL.

This chain joins TRBV5-1 and TRBJ2-7; D unclear. The CDR3 spans 13 residues. V lost 1 base to trimming and J lost 5 bases, with 10 bases between them. CDR1 SGHRS and CDR2 YFSETQ come from the germline V gene. The CDR3 is CASSLSGLHEQYF. CDR3 in DNA: TGCGCCAGCAGCTTGTCCGGGTTGCACGAGCAGTACTTC.

V is TRBV10-3 and J is TRBJ2-7, with 14 bases identical to TRBD2. The CDR3 runs to 16 residues. From germline, CDR1 is ENHRY and CDR2 SYGVKD. With V trimmed by 5 bases and J by 2 bases, 5 bases remained unmatched. CDR3 amino acids: CAISRTSGRQTYEQYF. The CDR3, as DNA: TGTGCCATCAGTCGGACTAGCGGGAGGCAGACCTACGAGCAGTACTTC.

J is TRBJ2-3 and V is TRBV29-1, with 9 bases that match TRBD2. V was pared by 5 bases and J by 0 bases, with 6 bases of the junction left unmatched. Germline CDR1 reads SQVTM; CDR2 reads ANQGSEA. The CDR3 loop spans 15 amino acids. The CDR3 coding sequence is TGCAGCGTTACTCCGACTAGCGGTAGCACAGATACGCAGTATTTT. It yields the protein CSVTPTSGSTDTQYF.

The rearrangement uses TRBV2 and TRBJ1-3; no clear D gene. This CDR3 is built from 12 residues. Trimming pared 2 bases from V and 2 bases from J, leaving 1 base between. Per the germline V gene, CDR1 is SNHLY and CDR2 is FYNNEI. The CDR3 sequence: CASSETGNTIYF. CDR3 nucleotide sequence: TGTGCCAGCAGTGAAACTGGAAACACCATATATTTT.

The rearrangement links TRBV9 to TRBJ1-2; a weak D match, TRBD1 (5 bases). The CDR3 extends over 13 amino acids. CDR1 and CDR2 (germline): SGDLS, YYNGEE. The V end lost 3 bases, the J end lost 4 bases, and 10 bases lay between the germline ends. The CDR3 nucleotides are TGTGCCAGCAGCGCCGGGACGGCCTATGGCTACACCTTC. Its protein product is CASSAGTAYGYTF.

V gene TRBV21-1 combines with J gene TRBJ1-5; the table names TRBD1, a call not compared with the DNA. TRBV21-1 is a known pseudogene. The CDR3 covers 15 residues. The CDR3 here is CASSSLRTDNQPQHF. The CDR3 bases are TGTGCCAGCAGCAGTCTTAGGACAGACAATCAGCCCCAGCATTTT.

The gene calls are TRBV4-2 and TRBJ1-2, with TRBD1 identical over 9 bases. CDR3 length: 16 residues. The ends lost 2 bases at V and 3 bases at J; junction bases unmatched: 7. CDR1 LGHNA and CDR2 YNFKEQ come from the germline V gene. CDR3 protein: CASSQRGDREDYGYTF. Here the CDR3 DNA reads TGTGCCAGCAGCCAAAGGGGGGACAGGGAGGACTATGGCTACACCTTC.

CDR3 DNA: TGTGCCAGCAGCCAGAGGGACGCCATCCCTTATTCCTACGAGCAGTACTTC. Translation gives CASSQRDAIPYSYEQYF. The chain joins TRBV6-4 to TRBJ2-7, with D perhaps being TRBD1 or TRBD2 (5 bases each). The V gene's germline CDR1 is MRHNA and CDR2 SNTAGT. The CDR3 runs to 17 residues. Trimming removed 6 bases at V and 1 base at J, with 22 bases between.

The chain links TRBV7-8 to TRBJ1-5; TRBD1 agrees at 7 bases. The trim removed 5 bases at V and 5 bases at J, leaving 3 bases unmatched. The CDR3 spans 13 residues. Germline V lookup: CDR1 SGHVS, CDR2 FQNEAQ. CDR3 sequence (DNA): TGTGCCAGCAGCGCCGACAGGGATCAGCCCCAGCATTTT. It yields the protein CASSADRDQPQHF. Full variable domain (outside the CDR3, taken from reference TRBV7-8 and TRBJ1-5): GAGVSQSPRYKVAKRGQDVALRCDPISGHVSLFWYQQALGQGPEFLTYFQNEAQLDKSGLPSDRFFAERPEGSVSTLKIQRTQQEDSAVYLCASSADRDQPQHFGDGTRLSIL.

The chain links TRBV28 to TRBJ2-6, with TRBD1 matching over 8 bases. Losses at the gene ends were 4 bases for V and 3 bases for J; bases not matched to a gene: 5. Germline V CDR1 and CDR2: MDHEN, SYDVKM. There are 16 residues in the CDR3. CDR3 sequence (DNA): TGTGCCAGCAGTTCCCCAGGGGGCGATGGGGCCAACGTCCTGACTTTC. Its translation: CASSSPGGDGANVLTF.

A note on this clone: One end of the junction fails to match germline, which may point to a read error. The chain recombines TRBV12-3 or TRBV12-4 with TRBJ1-1; D unresolved. The CDR3 extends over 13 amino acids. The CDR3 coding sequence is TGTGCCAGCAGTTGGAAAGAGAACACTGAAACTTTCTTT. This codes for CASSWKENTETFF.

This clone was observed a single time. The rearrangement joins TRBV11-2 to TRBJ1-1; 7 nucleotides match TRBD1. CDR1 is SGHAT and CDR2 is FQNNGV in the germline V gene. The CDR3 covers 13 residues. V was pared by 2 bases and J by 6 bases, with 3 bases of the junction left unmatched. CDR3 sequence reads: CASSLRDSSEAFF. CDR3 nucleotide sequence: TGTGCCAGCAGCTTAAGGGACAGTTCTGAAGCTTTCTTT.

This clone was seen a handful of times. The rearrangement links TRBV2 to TRBJ1-3; D is uncertain. Trimming removed 4 bases at V and 0 bases at J, with 7 bases between. The CDR3 length is 14 residues. Looked up from germline, CDR1 is SNHLY and CDR2 is FYNNEI. The CDR3 region is CASSVGDSGNTIYF. The CDR3 DNA reads as TGTGCCAGCAGTGTCGGGGACTCTGGAAACACCATATATTTT.

In DNA, the CDR3 is TGCGCCAGCAGCCAAGATTGGCTAGCGGGAGTCGCAGATACGCAGTATTTT. As protein: CASSQDWLAGVADTQYF. The chain recombines TRBV4-3 with TRBJ2-3; TRBD2 matches 10 bases. This CDR3 has 17 amino acids. After removal of 0 bases from V and 4 bases from J, the junction contained 7 bases not matched to a gene. Germline V CDR1 and CDR2: LGHNA, YSLEER.

The chain links TRBV12-3 or TRBV12-4 to TRBJ1-5, with D perhaps matching TRBD1 (5 bases). This CDR3 region has 13 residues. V was trimmed by 3 bases and J by 6 bases, leaving 9 bases between them. CDR3 nucleotide sequence: TGTGCCAGCAGTTTTGGGGGAGGTCAGCCCCAGCATTTT. This encodes CASSFGGGQPQHF.

This clone is a singleton in its sample. This chain connects TRBV20-1 to TRBJ2-1; D is uncertain. Germline CDR1 is DFQATT and CDR2 is SNEGSKA (reference sequence). The V and J ends lost 3 bases and 6 bases respectively, with 12 bases between them. The CDR3 loop spans 13 amino acids. CDR3 sequence reads: CSASPQLGNEQFF. CDR3 DNA: TGCAGTGCTAGTCCCCAATTAGGCAATGAGCAGTTCTTC.

The J gene is TRBJ2-7, the V gene TRBV18; D is perhaps TRBD2 (5 bases). Germline lookup yields CDR1 KGHSH and CDR2 LQKENI. This CDR3 spans 12 amino acids. V was trimmed by 5 bases and J by 3 bases, leaving 8 bases between them. The CDR3 DNA reads as TGTGCCAGCTCAGCCGAGGGCTACGAGCAGTACTTC. Amino acid sequence: CASSAEGYEQYF.

This clone was picked up one time. The rearrangement uses TRBV11-1 and TRBJ2-3; the D is unclear. In germline, CDR1 is SGHAT, CDR2 FQDESV (reference sequence). V lost 5 bases, J lost 0 bases, and 12 bases lay in between. CDR3 length: 15 amino acids. CDR3: CASSMTYLSTDTQYF. For the CDR3, the DNA is TGTGCCAGCAGCATGACTTACCTTAGCACAGATACGCAGTATTTT.

The rearrangement uses TRBV6-2 or TRBV6-3 and TRBJ2-1; maybe TRBD2 (5 bases). This CDR3 contains 13 residues. Germline lookup yields CDR1 MNHEY and CDR2 SVGEGT. Trimming left V 2 bases short and J 10 bases short, with 12 bases between. The CDR3 spells CASSYEGLSEQFF. CDR3 nucleotides: TGTGCCAGCAGTTACGAAGGACTCTCGGAGCAGTTCTTC.

The chain recombines TRBV11-3 with TRBJ1-1; TRBD1 might be the D (6 bases). The V and J ends lost 5 bases and 2 bases respectively, with 9 bases between them. Germline CDR1 reads SGHNT; CDR2 reads YENEEA. CDR3 length: 13 residues. CDR3: CASSMTGNTEAFF. The CDR3 region has the DNA TGTGCCAGCAGCATGACAGGAAACACTGAAGCTTTCTTT.

V usage is TRBV11-1 and J usage is TRBJ1-1; tentatively, D is TRBD1 (5 bases). This CDR3 has 14 amino acids. Trimming took 1 base from V and 6 from J, leaving 12 bases between them. Germline V lookup: CDR1 SGHAT, CDR2 FQDESV (reference sequence). The CDR3 DNA follows: TGTGCCAGCAGCTTAGAAGACAGAGTCGCTGAAGCTTTCTTT. Encoded protein: CASSLEDRVAEAFF. Looking up the rest from reference TRBV11-1 and TRBJ1-1 gives the full variable domain: EAEVAQSPRYKITEKSQAVAFWCDPISGHATLYWYRQILGQGPELLVQFQDESVVDDSQLPKDRFSAERLKGVDSTLKIQPAELGDSAMYLCASSLEDRVAEAFFGQGTRLTVV.

CDR3 region: CSVDPLTPGETYNEQFF. Written as DNA, the CDR3 is TGCAGCGTTGATCCTTTGACCCCAGGGGAAACCTACAATGAGCAGTTCTTC. The V and J genes are TRBV29-1 and TRBJ2-1; D might be TRBD1 (6 bases). This CDR3 is built from 17 residues. V was pared by 3 bases and J by 2 bases, with 20 bases between. Germline lookup yields CDR1 SQVTM and CDR2 ANQGSEA.